This T cell receptor (beta chain) was observed in a study of shared clonotypes between healthy human individuals. Study outcomes and limitations: Naive subsets usually exceeded memory subsets in estimated richness.

The germline V gene encodes CDR1 SNHLY and CDR2 FYNNEI. This CDR3 has 12 amino acids. Trimming pared 9 bases from V and 2 bases from J, leaving 7 bases between. The data were produced by immunoSEQ multiplex PCR, yet TCRdb's version contains in-frame clones alone and is incomplete. The profile covers some 2 million clones, with 95% appearing a single time and roughly 0.13% taken by the ten largest. As concerns this clone: The antigen is unknown.

Sequenced material: naive CD4+ T cells sorted from blood. The subset was: CD45RA+ positively selected. The chain links TRBV2 to TRBJ1-4; the D gene is possibly TRBD1 (6 bases). The source of this sequence is a man between 18 and 35 years old in good health. The CDR3 coding sequence is TGTGCCAGTCAGGGGACTAATGAAAAACTGTTTTTT. As protein: CASQGTNEKLFF. Full variable domain (remainder filled in from reference TRBV2 and TRBJ1-4): EPEVTQTPSHQVTQMGQEVILRCVPISNHLYFYWYRQILGQKVEFLVSFYNNEISEKSEIFDDQFSVERPDGSNFTLKIRSTKLEDSAMYFCASQGTNEKLFFGSGTQLSVL.